This entry concerns a single T cell receptor (beta chain). Its antigen remains unidentified. Using immunoSEQ multiplex PCR, the repertoire was profiled, and TCRdb retains in-frame clones only, with some absent. In the table there are about 820,000 clones, 80% to 95% of which are singletons. The data stem from a study of shared clonotypes between healthy human individuals. Study context: Those who served as donors were two women and three men between the ages of 18 and 49.

The naive CD8 population came from CD45RO-negative cells selected for CCR7, without terminally differentiated effector memory CD45RA+ cells. Study-wide points: Having only a few donors restricted how much genetic and exposure-history diversity was captured. All-four-donor shared clonotypes had higher generation probabilities than non-shared clonotypes did.

Losses at the gene ends were 7 bases for V and 0 bases for J; bases not matched to a gene: 5. The CDR3 covers 13 residues. Germline V gene data show CDR1 as SQVTM and CDR2 as ANQGSEA. The chain couples TRBV29-1 to TRBJ1-1; 7 bases match TRBD1. This sequence was found in a man younger than 45 in good health. The specimen sequenced was naive CD8+ T cells sorted from blood. The chain's CDR3 is CSGTGTVNTEAFF. The DNA of the CDR3 is TGCAGCGGAACCGGGACAGTGAACACTGAAGCTTTCTTT.